This T cell receptor (beta chain) stems from a study of T cell repertoires in cytomegalovirus infection. In its sample, this clonotype was seen a few times. Its antigen remains unidentified. A read error may produce the germline difference seen at one junction end. The CDR3 is 8 residues long. TCRdb reprocessed the reads via MiXCR and lists one record per CDR3 protein. This repertoire shows about 830,000 distinct CDR3 sequences, about 31% found once; its top ten account for 9.5% to 15%. The clonotype originates from a human donor in good health (CMV status not recorded). Some clones in this sample may be carry-over from other donors' samples. V usage is TRBV12-3 or TRBV12-4 and J usage is TRBJ2-1, with D possibly being TRBD2 (6 bases). The material sequenced was cultured CD8+ T cells from PBMCs, taken from culture after CMV antigen stimulation. CDR3 loop: CASGGFSF. CDR3 sequence (DNA): TGTGCCAGCGGGGGGTTCTCCTTC.